This TCR beta chain appears in the sequencing data of a study of T cell responses to AZD1222 COVID-19 vaccine. This clone was seen more than once but under ten times. Generated by immunoSEQ multiplex PCR, the TCRdb table keeps only in-frame clones and is missing some. The sample lists about 130,000 clones; approximately 88% were seen once. Germline lookup yields CDR1 LGHDT and CDR2 YNNKEL (reference sequence). CDR3 length: 18 amino acids. The V and J ends lost 5 bases and 1 base, in that order; junction bases with no gene match: 7. Sequenced material: peripheral blood, taken on day 0 of AZD1222 vaccination. This rearrangement joins TRBV3-1 (or the pseudogene TRBV3-2) to TRBJ2-3; TRBD2 aligns across 15 bases. The TCR was taken from an adult in good health. The CDR3 DNA sequence: TGTGCCAGCAGCTTCGAGGGACTAGCGGGGGGTGGCACAGATACGCAGTATTTT. As protein: CASSFEGLAGGGTDTQYF.